The 10 T cell receptor beta chains in this list originate from one sample, sequenced in a study of blood T cell repertoires in COVID-19 (dated by TCRdb to 2018 to 2021). The library was built by means of the immunoSEQ multiplex PCR assay. In TCRdb, the immuneACCESS table is reduced to in-frame sequences with V and J assigned. These tables do not hold every clone; where another copy was compared, an unresolved V gene accounts for under half, and the others remain unexplained. This sample gives approximately 300,000 clones in total; about nine tenths of them show up just once. More than 6% of the sample belongs to the ten largest clones. Sequences were obtained from peripheral blood. These receptor sequences come from a woman aged 30 to 39 with COVID-19, enrolled during active disease.

The V and J genes are TRBV6-2 or TRBV6-3 and TRBJ1-4, with 8 positions matching TRBD1. The ends lost 3 bases at V and 7 bases at J; junction bases unmatched: 7. Germline values: CDR1 MNHEY, CDR2 SVGEGT. The CDR3 is made up of 15 amino acids. This CDR3 is CASSYLAGGPEKLFF. The DNA of the CDR3 is TGTGCCAGCAGTTATCTTGCAGGGGGCCCTGAAAAACTGTTTTTT.

This clone was detected once. The V gene is TRBV3-1 (or the pseudogene TRBV3-2), the J gene TRBJ1-3; D may be TRBD1 (6 bases). Trimming pared 0 bases from V and 0 bases from J, leaving 15 bases between. CDR1 is LGHDT, CDR2 YNNKEL, per germline (reference sequence). This CDR3 spans 18 amino acids. The CDR3 sequence is CASSQDPPTGLSGNTIYF. DNA of the CDR3: TGTGCCAGCAGCCAAGATCCCCCGACAGGCCTCTCTGGAAACACCATATATTTT.

This clone was seen a single time. V is TRBV11-2 and J is TRBJ2-3; no clear D. CDR1 SGHAT and CDR2 FQNNGV come from the germline V gene. V was shortened by 0 bases and J by 8 bases, with 9 bases between the two germline ends. This CDR3 comprises 13 residues. CDR3 sequence reads: CASSLDGWATQYF. CDR3 coding DNA: TGTGCCAGCAGCTTAGATGGGTGGGCTACGCAGTATTTT.

The chain joins TRBV9 to TRBJ2-3, with TRBD2 as a possible D gene (6 bases). The V end was cut by 4 bases, the J end by 5 bases, with 14 bases between. The CDR3 has 14 amino acids. Germline V gene data show CDR1 as SGDLS and CDR2 as YYNGEE. CDR3 sequence reads: CASSPRGAEDTQYF. Written as DNA, the CDR3 is TGTGCCAGCAGCCCCCGCGGGGCCGAAGATACGCAGTATTTT.

V and J are TRBV2 and TRBJ2-3; the D is unclear. Germline V gene data show CDR1 as SNHLY and CDR2 as FYNNEI. This CDR3 comprises 10 residues. Trimming took 8 bases from V and 3 from J, leaving 3 bases between them. Written as DNA, the CDR3 is TGTGCCAGCCAGACAGATACGCAGTATTTT. This gives the protein CASQTDTQYF.

The V call is TRBV29-1, the J call TRBJ2-1; tentatively, D is TRBD2 (6 bases). The CDR3 has 10 amino acids. Germline CDR1 reads SQVTM; CDR2 reads ANQGSEA. V was pared by 7 bases and J by 9 bases, with 10 bases between. DNA of the CDR3: TGCAGCGCCCTCGGGAGTGAGCAGTTCTTC. It encodes CSALGSEQFF.

The V and J genes are TRBV27 and TRBJ2-1; 9 bases are a match to TRBD2. After removal of 5 bases from V and 2 bases from J, the junction contained 4 bases not matched to a gene. Per germline, CDR1 MNHEY and CDR2 SMNVEV (reference sequence). This CDR3 is 15 amino acids long. CDR3: CASSQTSGPYNEQFF. The CDR3, as DNA: TGTGCCAGCAGTCAGACTAGCGGCCCCTACAATGAGCAGTTCTTC.

The chain carries TRBV11-2 and TRBJ1-4; TRBD1 matches 7 bases. The CDR3 is 16 amino acids. V was clipped by 1 base and J by 1 base; unmatched bases: 3. Germline V gives CDR1 SGHAT, CDR2 FQNNGV. CDR3 residues: CASSLGGQLTNEKLFF. The CDR3 bases are TGTGCCAGCAGCTTAGGGGGACAGCTAACTAATGAAAAACTGTTTTTT.

The chain employs TRBV6-4 and TRBJ2-2, with 7 bases matching TRBD2. The CDR3 sequence is 14 residues long. Trimming took 3 bases from V and 6 from J; bases not matched to a gene: 4. CDR1 and CDR2 (germline): MRHNA, SNTAGT. CDR3 sequence: CASSEAGVAGELFF. The DNA for the CDR3 is TGTGCCAGCAGTGAGGCGGGAGTCGCCGGGGAGCTGTTTTTT.

This clone was found once. This chain uses TRBV9 with TRBJ2-7; 8 nucleotides match TRBD1. The CDR3 sequence is 15 residues long. Germline V gene data show CDR1 as SGDLS and CDR2 as YYNGEE. V was clipped by 0 bases and J by 5 bases; unmatched bases: 7. The CDR3, as DNA: TGTGCCAGCAGCGTAGACGGACAGGGCATGAACGAGCAGTACTTC. This translates into CASSVDGQGMNEQYF.